A selection of T cell receptor beta chains follows, all from one sample in a study of OX40 agonist ivuxolimab in advanced cancers. The method was immunoSEQ multiplex PCR; TCRdb's version includes in-frame clones alone and lacks a portion of them. The data contain about 63,000 clones, 89% of them singletons. Specimen: CD4+ or CD8+ T cells sorted from blood, collected in a trial of the OX40 agonist ivuxolimab. The receptors derive from an adult with an advanced solid tumor such as melanoma, head and neck, liver or kidney cancer. CDR3s include the opening cysteine and the closing phenylalanine or tryptophan. A D gene is named only where the DNA matches it firmly. A row's size may be missing; if present it is once, few, many or a size class.

j_gene: TRBJ2-7
abundance: .
v_gene: TRBV2
d_gene: TRBD2
CDR3aa: CASKEASGAYEQYF
CDR3nt: TGTGCCAGTAAAGAAGCTAGCGGAGCCTACGAGCAGTACTTC

j_gene: TRBJ2-7
abundance: .
v_gene: TRBV4-1
d_gene: .
CDR3aa: CASSQATGQRGEQYF
CDR3nt: TGCGCCAGCAGCCAAGCAACGGGTCAGAGGGGCGAGCAGTACTTC

j_gene: TRBJ2-7
abundance: .
v_gene: TRBV27
d_gene: .
CDR3aa: CASSLTQGPAVYEQYF
CDR3nt: TGTGCCAGCAGTTTAACGCAGGGGCCCGCAGTCTACGAGCAGTACTTC

j_gene: TRBJ1-5
abundance: .
v_gene: TRBV19
d_gene: .
CDR3aa: CASSIGGYSNQPQHF
CDR3nt: TGTGCCAGTAGTATCGGGGGATATAGCAATCAGCCCCAGCATTTT

j_gene: TRBJ2-7
abundance: few
v_gene: TRBV11-2
d_gene: .
CDR3aa: CASSLGLEQYF
CDR3nt: TGTGCCAGCAGCCTAGGGCTCGAGCAGTACTTC

j_gene: TRBJ2-1
abundance: .
v_gene: TRBV10-3
d_gene: .
CDR3aa: CAISDDSFVSPNEQFF
CDR3nt: TGTGCCATCAGTGATGACTCCTTCGTATCGCCCAATGAGCAGTTCTTC

j_gene: TRBJ2-3
abundance: .
v_gene: TRBV28
d_gene: TRBD2
CDR3aa: CASSFGGGPADTQYF
CDR3nt: TGTGCCAGCAGTTTTGGGGGAGGGCCTGCAGATACGCAGTATTTT

j_gene: TRBJ2-3
abundance: .
v_gene: TRBV27
d_gene: .
CDR3aa: CASSFIGTDTQYF
CDR3nt: TGTGCCAGCAGTTTTATAGGCACAGATACGCAGTATTTT

j_gene: TRBJ1-2
abundance: few
v_gene: TRBV12-5
d_gene: TRBD1
CDR3aa: CASGVTGLDGYTF
CDR3nt: TGTGCTAGTGGTGTGACAGGGCTGGATGGCTACACCTTC

j_gene: TRBJ2-2
abundance: .
v_gene: TRBV19
d_gene: .
CDR3aa: CASDGIQGGAGELFF
CDR3nt: TGTGCCAGCGACGGTATACAGGGTGGCGCCGGGGAGCTGTTTTTT

j_gene: TRBJ2-2
abundance: .
v_gene: TRBV27
d_gene: .
CDR3aa: CASSYSGELFF
CDR3nt: TGTGCCAGCAGTTATTCCGGGGAGCTGTTTTTT

j_gene: TRBJ2-7
abundance: .
v_gene: TRBV23-1
d_gene: TRBD1
CDR3aa: CASKPGQAAYEQYF
CDR3nt: TGCGCCAGCAAACCGGGACAGGCAGCCTACGAGCAGTACTTC

j_gene: TRBJ2-3
abundance: .
v_gene: TRBV29-1
d_gene: TRBD2
CDR3aa: CSVVGTATSGRSSDTQYF
CDR3nt: TGCAGCGTTGTAGGGACAGCTACGAGCGGGAGGAGTTCAGATACGCAGTATTTT

j_gene: TRBJ2-5
abundance: .
v_gene: TRBV27
d_gene: .
CDR3aa: CASSLWGSGTQYF
CDR3nt: TGTGCCAGCAGTTTATGGGGATCTGGGACCCAGTACTTC

j_gene: TRBJ2-1
abundance: .
v_gene: TRBV4-1
d_gene: TRBD2
CDR3aa: CASSPGTSGYNEQFF
CDR3nt: TGCGCCAGCAGCCCAGGGACTAGCGGTTACAATGAGCAGTTCTTC

j_gene: TRBJ2-7
abundance: .
v_gene: TRBV2
d_gene: TRBD1
CDR3aa: CASSEDRGAYF
CDR3nt: TGTGCCAGCAGTGAAGACAGGGGAGCGTACTTC

j_gene: TRBJ2-1
abundance: .
v_gene: TRBV10-1
d_gene: .
CDR3aa: CASSERMGSYNEQFF
CDR3nt: TGCGCCAGCAGTGAAAGGATGGGCTCCTACAATGAGCAGTTCTTC

j_gene: TRBJ2-1
abundance: .
v_gene: TRBV5-1
d_gene: .
CDR3aa: CASSIRDTDNEQFF
CDR3nt: TGCGCCAGCAGCATCCGGGACACAGACAATGAGCAGTTCTTC

j_gene: TRBJ2-7
abundance: many
v_gene: TRBV7-9
d_gene: .
CDR3aa: CASSLVNTGSEQYF
CDR3nt: TGTGCCAGCAGCTTAGTTAACACGGGAAGCGAGCAGTACTTC

j_gene: TRBJ2-3
abundance: .
v_gene: TRBV7-8
d_gene: .
CDR3aa: CASSLERRGRTISTDTQYF
CDR3nt: TGTGCCAGCAGCTTAGAACGGCGGGGGCGAACGATTAGCACAGATACGCAGTATTTT

j_gene: TRBJ2-7
abundance: .
v_gene: TRBV9
d_gene: .
CDR3aa: CASSVAGNNYEQYF
CDR3nt: TGTGCCAGCAGCGTAGCAGGGAATAACTACGAGCAGTACTTC

j_gene: TRBJ2-7
abundance: .
v_gene: TRBV27
d_gene: TRBD2
CDR3aa: CASSYSGIHYEQYF
CDR3nt: TGTGCCAGCAGTTACAGCGGGATACACTACGAGCAGTACTTC

j_gene: TRBJ2-2
abundance: .
v_gene: TRBV5-1
d_gene: TRBD1
CDR3aa: CASSPGTGVTGELFF
CDR3nt: TGCGCCAGCAGCCCCGGGACAGGGGTCACCGGGGAGCTGTTTTTT

j_gene: TRBJ2-7
abundance: .
v_gene: TRBV30
d_gene: .
CDR3aa: CAWSGADTLGYEQYF
CDR3nt: TGTGCCTGGAGTGGAGCGGATACCTTAGGGTACGAGCAGTACTTC

j_gene: TRBJ2-7
abundance: .
v_gene: TRBV5-1
d_gene: .
CDR3aa: CASSTGAGYEQYF
CDR3nt: TGCGCCAGCAGCACGGGGGCGGGTTACGAGCAGTACTTC